This T cell receptor beta chain emerged from a study of blood T cell repertoires in COVID-19. Authors' methods: Counts of nucleated cells, estimated from reference gene primer amplification, were obtained. Data came from immunoSEQ multiplex PCR; TCRdb stores just in-frame clones and leaves some out. The DNA was the basis for D and trimming; V, J and clone size are from that table. Of over 150,000 clones listed, around 85% are singletons. Germline assignment: CDR1 KGHSH and CDR2 LQKENI. The CDR3 spans 14 residues. Deletions cut 0 bases from V and 7 bases from J, with 12 bases between. Patients at the Seattle site were enrolled during active infection and followed longitudinally.

The sample taken for sequencing was peripheral blood. This receptor was obtained from a man older than 75 with COVID-19, enrolled during active disease. The genes are TRBV18 and TRBJ1-2; D may be TRBD1 (5 bases). In nucleotides, the CDR3 is TGTGCCAGCTCACCACCGGGGACTTACCGTGGCTACACCTTC. As protein: CASSPPGTYRGYTF.